This paragraph reports one TCR beta chain. Its specificity is not known. Vbeta (60) and Jbeta (13) primers were used in the PCR. Sequenced by immunoSEQ multiplex PCR; TCRdb stores in-frame clones only, minus some. The sample gives approximately 190,000 clones, 82% of which show up once; around 6% is in the top ten. The data were obtained in a study of cytomegalovirus exposure and HLA in healthy donors. Overall study findings and caveats: In a later analysis, DRB1 alleles had the most associated TCRs; HLA-C alleles the fewest. Presence/absence analyses rested on an assumption that sequencing depth was roughly uniform across donors.

The specimen sequenced was PBMCs. The clonotype was recovered from a woman aged 45-60 years in good health and CMV-seropositive.

The CDR3: CASSAGGDDQPQHF. The CDR3 nucleotides read TGCGCCAGCAGTGCGGGGGGTGACGATCAGCCCCAGCATTTT. The genes are TRBV10-2 and TRBJ1-5, with a weak D call TRBD1 (5 bases). Germline V gene data show CDR1 as WSHSY and CDR2 as SAAADI. The CDR3 consists of 14 residues. V gave up 4 bases and J gave up 5 bases, with 12 bases separating them.